The sample holds a few counts of the clone carrying this T cell receptor beta chain. The antigen is unknown. This sample was taken from a study of T-cell memory formation after mild COVID-19. Overall study context: Among the donors, TCR clusters were largely specific to each donor. Findings of the study overall: The study detected some responding clones in pre-infection memory, suggesting cross-reactive memory joined. SARS-CoV-2 specificity of second-wave clones peaking day 37 was unconfirmed.

TCRdb reprocessed the 5' RACE reads with MiXCR, giving one entry per CDR3 protein. The table has approximately 490,000 distinct CDR3 sequences, roughly 22% seen once; the top ten hold around 12%. The CDR3 is made up of 17 amino acids. Germline CDR1 SEHNR, CDR2 FQNEAQ (reference sequence). V lost 3 bases and J lost 2, with 18 bases in between. The sequence came from an adult woman who had mild COVID-19 (a few samples of this study predate the infection). Cell type and time point are not known. The chain is built from TRBV7-9 and TRBJ2-3; D may be TRBD1 (6 bases). Material: PBMCs or a T cell subset sorted from them (not recorded which). CDR3: CASSFRAGASPTDTQYF. CDR3 bases: TGTGCCAGCAGCTTTCGGGCAGGGGCTTCTCCCACAGATACGCAGTATTTT. Full variable domain (missing parts from reference TRBV7-9 and TRBJ2-3): DTGVSQNPRHKITKRGQNVTFRCDPISEHNRLYWYRQTLGQGPEFLTYFQNEAQLEKSRLLSDRFSAERPKGSFSTLEIQRTEQGDSAMYLCASSFRAGASPTDTQYFGPGTRLTVL.